This T cell receptor beta chain was observed in a study of shared clonotypes between healthy human individuals (dated by TCRdb to 2019 to 2021). Regarding the study in general: The cohort comprised a couple of women and a few men aged 18 to 49 years. For each donor, three plates each were used for CD4 naive and CD4 memory, two plates were used for CD8 naive, and one plate was used for CD8 memory. To estimate repertoire size and how much clonotypes are shared between individuals, the study performed deep sequencing of blood TCR repertoires from roughly five healthy adults. Libraries were prepared and TCR repertoires were sequenced by different laboratories using diverse techniques, in order to increase sequencing depth and limit assay-specific biases. Between about 0.94 and 8.9 billion PBMCs per donor were obtained by leukapheresis. Study-wide conclusions, independent of this receptor: Compared with non-shared clonotypes, clonotypes shared by all four sorted-subset donors had higher generation probabilities. Naive subsets generally had larger estimated clonotype richness than memory subsets. The genetic and exposure-history diversity represented was limited by the small number of donors. When a few donors were compared, the shared fraction of clonotypes was 5% to 6.5% for naive CD4, about 4% for naive CD8, 2.3% for memory CD4, and 0.4% for memory CD8. Based on pairwise subsampling, the degree of clonotype sharing among donors was expected to be affected by sequencing depth. Sampling was restricted to blood, and TCR repertoires in tissue are likely to differ from TCR repertoires in blood. Even with the large sequencing depth, rarefaction of the sorted-subset datasets indicated that sequencing was incomplete.

The donors were healthy, HIV-negative adults who had no recently reported acute infections or vaccinations. Every donor was a Caucasian adult residing in Nashville, Tennessee, USA. CD4+ T cells were enriched by magnetic negative selection; naive cells were then positively selected on CD45RA, and the negative fraction formed the memory subset. After blood collection by leukapheresis, PBMCs were isolated using Ficoll-Histopaque density gradient centrifugation and then cryopreserved in the vapor phase of liquid nitrogen. Analytical flow cytometry was used to check the purity and quantity of every magnetically sorted T cell population. Each sorted fraction had its genomic DNA isolated and then quantified by UV absorbance on a Nanodrop 2000c. Using the deep immunoSEQ assay, TCR CDR3 regions were amplified from genomic DNA by multiplex PCR. Genomic DNA extracted from each cell subset was distributed evenly over all wells of several immunoSEQ 96-well plates, and each plate served as one replicate. For sorted subsets, 150 to 250 ng of genomic DNA, equivalent to some 33,000 T cell genomes, went into each replicate PCR. Purified libraries were quantified with a Qubit 3.0 fluorometer, sized on a Bioanalyzer 2100, and re-quantified with the KAPA Library Quantification kit. Each immunoSEQ 96-well plate was sequenced on its own single-read 150-cycle Illumina NextSeq 550 flow cell. The study's own analysis went as follows. Because only junctional sequences without quality scores were contained in the immunoSEQ output, filtering matching that applied to full-length reads could not be performed. To assign V/J genes and CDR3, sequences were annotated using PyIR, a Python wrapper for IgBLAST v1.9, with IMGT germline references. Reads were removed for weak V/J assignments (E-value above 1e-6), missing CDR3, stop codons, out-of-frame junctions, or ambiguous translated residues. V3J clonotypes were defined as sequences sharing an identical inferred V gene, J gene, and CDR3 amino acid sequence. Percentage overlap between repertoires was calculated by dividing the number of shared unique clonotypes by the size of the smaller repertoire. Three approaches were used to assess repertoire richness: RTK rarefaction, the Chao1 estimator, and Recon v2.1 estimates of unobserved clonotypes. OLGA was used to compute generation probabilities for all TCRbeta clonotypes that the gDNA method yielded from four donors. TCRdb stores this immuneACCESS table with in-frame sequences only. Part of the clones is absent; in the studies checked, under half of the shortfall reflects unresolved V genes, and no reason is known for the rest. D and trimming come from the DNA, and the V and J calls and clone size come from that table. The sample table contains millions of clones; only one count was recorded for approximately 94% of them. More than 0.12% of the sample is held by the ten biggest clonotypes.

This clone was observed a handful of times. What antigen it recognizes has not been identified. One base away there is no much larger clone; base qualities are not given. The material sequenced was naive CD4+ T cells sorted from blood. The cell subset or site label here, explained by the study, means: CD45RA+ positively selected. The sequence was obtained from a man aged 18-30 years in good health.

The DNA sequence reads TGTGCCAGCAGCAGGACAGGGGACAATCAGCCCCAGCATTTT. It encodes CASSRTGDNQPQHF. The chain couples TRBV25-1 to TRBJ1-5, with 9 bases aligning to TRBD1. Trimming leaves V shorter by 6 bases and J shorter by 3 bases, with the junction holding 3 bases beyond the gene matches. The CDR3 numbers 14 residues from cysteine through phenylalanine. Just CDR3 DNA is preserved here, 42 bases in frame from base 1. The germline V gene sets CDR1 to MGHDK and CDR2 to SYGVNS.